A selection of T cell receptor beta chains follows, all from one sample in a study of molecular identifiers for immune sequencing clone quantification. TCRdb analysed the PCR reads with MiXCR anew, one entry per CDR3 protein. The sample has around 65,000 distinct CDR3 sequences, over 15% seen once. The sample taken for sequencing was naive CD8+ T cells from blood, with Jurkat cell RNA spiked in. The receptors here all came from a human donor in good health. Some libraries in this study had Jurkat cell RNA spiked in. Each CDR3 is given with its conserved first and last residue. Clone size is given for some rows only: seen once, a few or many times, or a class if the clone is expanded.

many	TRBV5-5	CASSGQGRYQETQYF
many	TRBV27	CASRDGQQNTEAFF
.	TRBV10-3	CAIRVLNNEQFF
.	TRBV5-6	CASSLYSGTLSSYNEQFF
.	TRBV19	CASRVALRQGNTEAFF
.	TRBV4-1	CASSQFSSGLDTGELFF
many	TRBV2	CASCTGGGNEKLFF
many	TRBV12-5	CASVVGTNTEAFF
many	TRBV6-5	CASSYVGGEAFF
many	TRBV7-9	CASSFIGYEQYF
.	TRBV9	CASSPMTGGLFF
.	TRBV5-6	CASSLKPSTVANYGYTF
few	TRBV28	CASSLDRGTYEQYF
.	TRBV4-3	CASSRPSLHTDTRYF
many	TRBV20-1	CSAGVGLMNTEAFF
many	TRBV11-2	CASSPSGPGGPGDTGELFF
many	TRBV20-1	CSARATPTGLAGPDWSDYNEQFF
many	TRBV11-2	CASSFGGPWYEQYF
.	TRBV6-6	CASSHMGSERFF
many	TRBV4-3	CASSLSWNPTDTQYF
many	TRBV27	CASSLGLSYEQYF
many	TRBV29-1	CSVTAGGVNSPLHF
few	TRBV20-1	CSARNALPMYNEQFF
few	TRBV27	CASSPINPGLVSSEQFF
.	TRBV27	CASSQYRGRYEQYF
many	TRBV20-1	CSATLREGHYGYTF
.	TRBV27	CASRLTQGLGNTEAFF
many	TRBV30	CAWSVLGISSYNEQFF
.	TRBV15	CATTPKGYASGNTIYF
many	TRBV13	CASSLTSNTEAFF
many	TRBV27	CATGQVSYEQYF
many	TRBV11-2	CASSLDAGNNQPQHF
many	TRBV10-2	CASSEGSGANVLTF
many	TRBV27	CASSLSTSGTGELFF